This T cell receptor (beta chain) is from a study of blood T cell repertoires in COVID-19. Only in-frame clones appear in the TCRdb table, and some are missing; sequencing was by immunoSEQ multiplex PCR. The data show tens of thousands of clones, about 76% seen once. The CDR3 spans 14 residues. In germline, CDR1 is LGHDT, CDR2 YNNKEL (reference sequence). Germline trimming cut 4 bases from V and 5 bases from J; bases unmatched to any gene: 5. The sequence was obtained from a human donor in a cohort sampled during active COVID-19. The specimen sequenced was peripheral blood. V usage is TRBV3-1 (or the pseudogene TRBV3-2) and J usage is TRBJ1-5; TRBD1 matches 7 bases. The CDR3 reads CASSLTGTDQPQHF. CDR3 sequence (DNA): TGTGCCAGCAGCCTGACGGGGACAGATCAGCCCCAGCATTTT.